The clone carrying this TCR beta chain was seen more than once but under ten times. What it binds is unknown. This CDR3 is 14 amino acids long. Trimming cost V 5 bases and J 7 bases; bases outside gene matches: 8. Germline CDR1 and CDR2: LGHNA and YNFKEQ. This entry comes from a study of beta chain features in type 1 diabetes. Whole-study findings and limits: Shortening of TCRB CDR3s, moderate but significant, appeared in all four CD4+ subsets of Type 1 diabetes patients.

Investigators reverse transcribed all isolated RNA, so they sequenced expressed TCRB transcripts. TCRdb keeps only in-frame clones here, not all; method: immunoSEQ multiplex PCR. The sample yields hundreds of thousands of clones, more than 12% seen once. The sequencing sample was made of naive CD4+ T cells from blood. This rearrangement joins TRBV4-2 to TRBJ2-1; 7 bases match TRBD2. The sequence was collected from a man younger than 35 with type 1 diabetes. This CDR3 reads CASSAPGLRNEQFF. CDR3 nucleotide sequence: TGTGCCAGCAGCGCACCGGGACTAAGAAATGAGCAGTTCTTC.